This entry describes one T cell receptor beta chain. Its binding antigen is unknown. Qualities for individual bases were not recorded, and no much larger clone is one base off. This record belongs to a study of blood T cell repertoires in COVID-19 (dated by TCRdb to 2019 to 2021). The study in broad terms: Collaborator samples came from the United States, Italy and Spain and covered acute and convalescent phases of COVID-19. Nearly every sample came with metadata listing a de-identified subject ID, COVID-19 status, age in years and sex. The samples were drawn from two sources: the first 160 participants of the ongoing ImmuneRACE study, and 950 to 1,500 subjects contributed by 6 global collaborators. Deeply sampled blood TCRbeta repertoires from subjects exposed to, actively infected with, or recovered from COVID-19 were included in the dataset. A freely available public database, intended as a resource for researchers studying the immune response to SARS-CoV-2, is where the repertoires were released. The material from the prospective study consisted of cDNA or gDNA derived from T cells, B-cell-depleted T cells, or PBMCs. Where HLA class I and class II types were available, the types were taken from metadata supplied by the sample provider, not from assay-based typing. General conclusions and limits of the study: The quantity of clinical and demographic metadata differed by source and by participant and was supplied without curation.

Collaborating institutions collected whole blood in K2EDTA tubes following their own protocols. Collaborator samples were shipped for TCRbeta analysis as frozen whole blood, isolated PBMCs, or DNA extracted from either sample type. The immunoSEQ Assay, a bias-controlled multiplex PCR, was used to amplify TCRbeta CDR3 regions from genomic DNA. The source study handled its data this way. Within the assay, amplification of reference gene primers was used to estimate how many nucleated cells each sample contained. To quantify the absolute abundance of each unique TCRbeta CDR3 rearrangement, sequence reads were collapsed and filtered. For each sample, productive Simpson clonality was calculated by taking the square root of Simpson's diversity index across productive rearrangements. TCRdb provides this immuneACCESS table in a form limited to in-frame rearrangements. Some clones are lacking; in checked studies, under half of them reflect an unresolved V gene, and why the rest are absent is not known. That table supplies the V and J calls and clone size; D and trimming were determined from the DNA. The sample contains about 76,000 clones, 70% to 90% of them found a single time. The top ten clonotypes cover around 7.9% of the sample.

The CDR3 contains 16 residues, cysteine and phenylalanine counted. The read is trimmed to its CDR3 DNA, 48 bases read in frame from base 1. V ends up 4 bases short and J 5 bases short, with an unmatched junction base count of 12. CDR1 SGHVS and CDR2 FQNEAQ were looked up in the germline V gene. The chain joins TRBV7-8 to TRBJ2-5; 8 junctional bases match TRBD1. This TCR derives from a man between 25 and 39 years old with acute or convalescent COVID-19. What was sequenced was peripheral blood. The encoded CDR3 is CASSYGDRFSTETQYF. The nucleotide sequence is given as TGTGCCAGCAGCTACGGGGACAGGTTCTCGACGGAGACCCAGTACTTC.